This paragraph covers one T cell receptor beta chain sequence. Its antigen is unknown. Attachment of unique molecular identifiers to individual cDNA molecules was performed in the library. MiXCR was run by TCRdb on the RACE reads, yielding one entry per CDR3 protein. This sample carries 150,000 to 200,000 distinct CDR3 sequences, around a quarter of them seen once, and the ten largest clones take around 2.3%. Time point denoted: patch test 3, about 24 weeks after DPC sensitization. The treatment was: therapeutic diphenylcyclopropenone sensitization with weekly scalp DPC. This record comes from a study of human T cells and chemical hapten exposure. Study as a whole: The patients, most of them female, presented with alopecia areata, totalis or universalis.

Study-wide points: The study found that PT1 expanded TCR counts correlated positively with patch test score.

This sample comprised whole blood, obtained in connection with sensitization to the hapten diphenylcyclopropenone (DPC). This TCR was recovered from a woman under 30 with alopecia areata. Some clones in this sample may be carry-over from other donors' samples.

CDR3 in DNA: TGTGCCATCAGCAAGTCTGGGTTAGCAGATACGCAGTATTTT. It is translated as CAISKSGLADTQYF. The V and J genes are TRBV10-3 and TRBJ2-3; no reliable D call. Germline CDR1 and CDR2: ENHRY and SYGVKD. V was trimmed by 6 bases and J by 4 bases, leaving 14 bases between them. This CDR3 is built from 14 residues.